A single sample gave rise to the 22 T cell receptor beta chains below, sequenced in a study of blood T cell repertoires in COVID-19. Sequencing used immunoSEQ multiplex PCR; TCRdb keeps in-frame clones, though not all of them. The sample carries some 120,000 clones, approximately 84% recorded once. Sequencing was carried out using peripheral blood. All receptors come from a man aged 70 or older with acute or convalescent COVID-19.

The CDR3, as DNA: TGCGCCAGCAGCTTTGATGGGTCAGGGGAGTACAATGAGCAGTTCTTC. Translated, it gives CASSFDGSGEYNEQFF. The gene calls are TRBV5-1 and TRBJ2-1; D might be TRBD1 (6 bases). V shed 2 bases and J shed 4 bases, with 16 bases lying between them. The CDR3 loop spans 16 amino acids. CDR1 and CDR2 from the germline V gene are SGHRS and YFSETQ.

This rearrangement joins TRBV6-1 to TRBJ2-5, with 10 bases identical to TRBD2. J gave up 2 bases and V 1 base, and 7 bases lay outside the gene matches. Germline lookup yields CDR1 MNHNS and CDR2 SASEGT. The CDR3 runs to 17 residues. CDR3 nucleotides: TGTGCCAGCAGTGAAGATTCTAGCGGGGGTTATCAAGAGACCCAGTACTTC. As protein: CASSEDSSGGYQETQYF.

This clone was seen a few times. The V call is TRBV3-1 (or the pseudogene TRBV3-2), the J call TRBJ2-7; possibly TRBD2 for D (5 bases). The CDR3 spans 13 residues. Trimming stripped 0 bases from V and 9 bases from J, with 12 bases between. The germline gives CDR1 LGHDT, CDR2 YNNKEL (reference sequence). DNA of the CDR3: TGTGCCAGCAGCCAAGAATACTATGAGGGGCAGTACTTC. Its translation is CASSQEYYEGQYF.

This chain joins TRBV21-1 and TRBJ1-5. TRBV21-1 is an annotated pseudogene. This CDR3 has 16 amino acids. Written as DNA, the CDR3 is TGTGCCAGCAGCAAACGGGGAGTCGGGCCCATCGAGCCCCAGCATTTT. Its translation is CASSKRGVGPIEPQHF.

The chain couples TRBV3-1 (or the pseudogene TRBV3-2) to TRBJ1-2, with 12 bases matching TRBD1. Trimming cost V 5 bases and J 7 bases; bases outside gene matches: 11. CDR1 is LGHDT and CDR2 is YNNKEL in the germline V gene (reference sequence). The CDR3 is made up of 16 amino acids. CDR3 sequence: CASSFPGQGAPSGYTF. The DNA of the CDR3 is TGTGCCAGCAGCTTTCCGGGACAGGGGGCGCCAAGTGGCTACACCTTC.

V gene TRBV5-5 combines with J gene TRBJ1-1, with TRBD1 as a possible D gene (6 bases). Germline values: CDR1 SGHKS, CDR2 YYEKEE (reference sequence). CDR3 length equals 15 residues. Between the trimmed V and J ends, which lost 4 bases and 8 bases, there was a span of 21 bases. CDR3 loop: CASSPTGTGPSEAFF. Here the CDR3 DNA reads TGTGCCAGCAGCCCCACAGGGACGGGACCCTCCGAAGCTTTCTTT.

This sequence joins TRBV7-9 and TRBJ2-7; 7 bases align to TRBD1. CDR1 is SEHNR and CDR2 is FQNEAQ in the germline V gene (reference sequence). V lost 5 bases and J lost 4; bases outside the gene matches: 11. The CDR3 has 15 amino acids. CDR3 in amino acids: CASSTGVPGIYEQYF. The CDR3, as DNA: TGTGCCAGCAGCACAGGGGTCCCGGGAATTTACGAGCAGTACTTC.

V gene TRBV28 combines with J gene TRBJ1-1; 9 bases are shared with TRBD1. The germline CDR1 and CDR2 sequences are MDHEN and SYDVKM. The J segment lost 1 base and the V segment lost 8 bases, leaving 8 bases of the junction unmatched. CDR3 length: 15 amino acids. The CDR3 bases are TGTGCCAGCGTCTCACAGGGGGCAACGAACACTGAAGCTTTCTTT. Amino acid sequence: CASVSQGATNTEAFF.

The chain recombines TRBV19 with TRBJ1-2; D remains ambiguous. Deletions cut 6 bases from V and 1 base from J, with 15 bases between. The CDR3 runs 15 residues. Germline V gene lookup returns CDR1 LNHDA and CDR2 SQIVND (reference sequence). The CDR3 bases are TGTGCCAGTAGGAGTCGGCAGCGTCTTAACTATGGCTACACCTTC. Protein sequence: CASRSRQRLNYGYTF.

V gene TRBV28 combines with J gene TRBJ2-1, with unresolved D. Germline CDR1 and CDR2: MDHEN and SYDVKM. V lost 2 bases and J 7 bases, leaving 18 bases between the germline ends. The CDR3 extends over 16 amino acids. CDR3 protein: CASSLTESEVGNEQFF. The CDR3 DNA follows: TGTGCCAGCAGTTTAACGGAGTCTGAGGTTGGTAATGAGCAGTTCTTC.

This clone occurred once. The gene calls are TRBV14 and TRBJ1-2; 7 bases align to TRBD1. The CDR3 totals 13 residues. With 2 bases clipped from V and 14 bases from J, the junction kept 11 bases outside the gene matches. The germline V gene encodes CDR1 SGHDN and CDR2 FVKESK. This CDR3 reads CASSQIRQGLKTF. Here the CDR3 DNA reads TGTGCCAGCAGCCAAATCCGACAGGGACTTAAAACCTTC.

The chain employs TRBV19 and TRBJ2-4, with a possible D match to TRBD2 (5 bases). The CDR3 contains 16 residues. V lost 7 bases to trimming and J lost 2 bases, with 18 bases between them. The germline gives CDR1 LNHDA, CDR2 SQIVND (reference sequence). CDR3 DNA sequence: TGTGCCAGTACCCTGGACGGCGGAGGTACCAAAAACATTCAGTACTTC. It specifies CASTLDGGGTKNIQYF.

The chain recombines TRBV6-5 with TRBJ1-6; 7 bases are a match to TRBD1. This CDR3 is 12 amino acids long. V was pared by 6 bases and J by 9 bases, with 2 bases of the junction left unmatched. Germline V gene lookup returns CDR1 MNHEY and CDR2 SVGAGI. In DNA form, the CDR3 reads TGTGCCAGCAGCCCAGGGGGTTCACCCCTCCACTTT. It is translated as CASSPGGSPLHF.

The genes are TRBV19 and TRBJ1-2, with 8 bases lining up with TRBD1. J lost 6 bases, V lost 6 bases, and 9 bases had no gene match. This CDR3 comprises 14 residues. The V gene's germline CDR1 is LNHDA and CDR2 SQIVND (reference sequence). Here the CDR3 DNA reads TGTGCCAGTAGCTTACCGGGACAGGAGGATGGCTACACCTTC. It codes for CASSLPGQEDGYTF.

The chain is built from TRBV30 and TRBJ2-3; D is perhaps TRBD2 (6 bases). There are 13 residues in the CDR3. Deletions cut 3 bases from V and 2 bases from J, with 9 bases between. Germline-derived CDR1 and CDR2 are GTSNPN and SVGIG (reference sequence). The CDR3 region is CAWSGGPTDTQYF. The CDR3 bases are TGTGCCTGGAGCGGGGGACCCACAGATACGCAGTATTTT.

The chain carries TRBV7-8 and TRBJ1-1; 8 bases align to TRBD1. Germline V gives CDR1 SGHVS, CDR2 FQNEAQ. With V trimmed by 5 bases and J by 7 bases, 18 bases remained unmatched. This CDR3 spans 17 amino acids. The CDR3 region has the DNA TGTGCCAGCAGCGCCAGAGACAGGGGACGGCATTTGATTGAAGCTTTCTTT. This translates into CASSARDRGRHLIEAFF.

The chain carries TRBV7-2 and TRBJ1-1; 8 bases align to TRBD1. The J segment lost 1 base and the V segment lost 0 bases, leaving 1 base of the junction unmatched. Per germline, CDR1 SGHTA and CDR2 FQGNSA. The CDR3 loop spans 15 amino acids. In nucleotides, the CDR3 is TGTGCCAGCAGCTTAGCGGGGACAGGGAACACTGAAGCTTTCTTT. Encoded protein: CASSLAGTGNTEAFF. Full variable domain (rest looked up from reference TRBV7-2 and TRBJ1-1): GAGVSQSPSNKVTEKGKDVELRCDPISGHTALYWYRQSLGQGLEFLIYFQGNSAPDKSGLPSDRFSAERTGGSVSTLTIQRTQQEDSAVYLCASSLAGTGNTEAFFGQGTRLTVV.

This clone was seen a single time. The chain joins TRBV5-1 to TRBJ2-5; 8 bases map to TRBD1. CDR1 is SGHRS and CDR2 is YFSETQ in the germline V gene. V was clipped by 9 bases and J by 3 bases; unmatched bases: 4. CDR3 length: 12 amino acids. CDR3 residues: CATKDREETQYF. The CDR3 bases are TGCGCCACGAAGGACAGGGAAGAGACCCAGTACTTC.

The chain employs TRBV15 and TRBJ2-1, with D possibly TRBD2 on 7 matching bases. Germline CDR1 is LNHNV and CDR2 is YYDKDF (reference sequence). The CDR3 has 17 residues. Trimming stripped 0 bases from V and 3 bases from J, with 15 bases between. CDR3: CATSRDGAGAFYNEQFF. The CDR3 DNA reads TGTGCCACCAGCAGAGATGGGGCGGGGGCTTTCTACAATGAGCAGTTCTTC.

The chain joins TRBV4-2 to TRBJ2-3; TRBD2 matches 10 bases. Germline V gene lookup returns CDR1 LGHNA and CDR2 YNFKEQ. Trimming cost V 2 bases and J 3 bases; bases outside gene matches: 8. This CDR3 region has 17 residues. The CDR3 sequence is CASSQTTSGVGTDTQYF. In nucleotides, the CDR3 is TGTGCCAGCAGCCAAACCACTAGCGGGGTGGGGACAGATACGCAGTATTTT.

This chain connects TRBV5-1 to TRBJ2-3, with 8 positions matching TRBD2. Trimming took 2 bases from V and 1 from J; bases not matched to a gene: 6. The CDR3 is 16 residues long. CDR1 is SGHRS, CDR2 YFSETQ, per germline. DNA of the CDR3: TGCGCCAGCAGCTTTGGAGTGCGGGGGGGCACAGATACGCAGTATTTT. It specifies CASSFGVRGGTDTQYF.

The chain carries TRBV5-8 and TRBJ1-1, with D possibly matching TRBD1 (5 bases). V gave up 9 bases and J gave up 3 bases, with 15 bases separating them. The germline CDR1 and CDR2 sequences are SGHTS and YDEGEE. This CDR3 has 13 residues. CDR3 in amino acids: CANADIWDTEAFF. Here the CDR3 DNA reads TGTGCCAACGCGGACATCTGGGACACTGAAGCTTTCTTT.